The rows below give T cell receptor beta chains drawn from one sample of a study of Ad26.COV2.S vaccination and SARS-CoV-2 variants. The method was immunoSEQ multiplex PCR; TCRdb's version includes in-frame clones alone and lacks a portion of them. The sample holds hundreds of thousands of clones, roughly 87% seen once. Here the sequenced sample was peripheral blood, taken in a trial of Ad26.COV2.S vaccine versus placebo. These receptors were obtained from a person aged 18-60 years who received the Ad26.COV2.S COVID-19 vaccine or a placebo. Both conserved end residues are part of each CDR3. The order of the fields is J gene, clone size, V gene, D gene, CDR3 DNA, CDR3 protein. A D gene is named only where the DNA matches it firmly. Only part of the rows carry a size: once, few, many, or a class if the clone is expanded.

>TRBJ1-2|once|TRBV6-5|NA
TGTGCCAGCAGTTACTCGACCGACAGGCTTTATGGCTACACCTTC
CASSYSTDRLYGYTF
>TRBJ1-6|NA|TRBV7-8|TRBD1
TGTGCCAGCAGCTTAAGGACAGGGGTATGGGCCCTCCACTTT
CASSLRTGVWALHF
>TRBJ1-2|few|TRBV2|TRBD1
TGTGCCAGCAGCACAGGGGTTTGGGGACCTGGCTACACCTTC
CASSTGVWGPGYTF
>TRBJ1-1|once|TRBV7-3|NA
TGTGCCAGCAGCTCCCCGGGGGCTGAAGCTTTCTTT
CASSSPGAEAFF
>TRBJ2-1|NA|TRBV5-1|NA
TGCGCCAGCAGCTTGGGCAGGGTGAATGAGCAGTTCTTC
CASSLGRVNEQFF
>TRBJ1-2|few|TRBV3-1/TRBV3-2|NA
TGTGCCAGCAGCCACCAACTTGTGGGGACCTATGGCTACACCTTC
CASSHQLVGTYGYTF
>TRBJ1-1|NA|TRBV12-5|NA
TGTGCTAGTGGCGTAGGTGGGGGCACTGAAGCTTTCTTT
CASGVGGGTEAFF
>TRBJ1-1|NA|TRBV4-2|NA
TGTGCCAGCAGCCAAGAATTGGGGGTTAGGACTGAAGCTTTCTTT
CASSQELGVRTEAFF
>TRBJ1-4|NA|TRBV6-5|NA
TGTGCCAGCAGCGGGACGAATGAAAAACTGTTTTTT
CASSGTNEKLFF
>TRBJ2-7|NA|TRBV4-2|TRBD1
TGTGCCAGCAGCCAACGCCTCGGACAGGGGCCCTACGAGCAGTACTTC
CASSQRLGQGPYEQYF
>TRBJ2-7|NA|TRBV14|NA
TGTGCCAGCAGCCAAGGCTTCGGAGGGATCTACGAGCAGTACTTC
CASSQGFGGIYEQYF
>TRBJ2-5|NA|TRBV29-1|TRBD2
TGCAGCGTCTCCCGGACTAGCGGGGGGGCAGGAGAGACCCAGTACTTC
CSVSRTSGGAGETQYF
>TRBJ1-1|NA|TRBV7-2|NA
TGTGCCAGCAGCCTCCATAGGAACACTGAAGCTTTCTTT
CASSLHRNTEAFF
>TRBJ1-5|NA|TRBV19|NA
TGTGCCAGTAGTATTCTGGTGTCGGGAGGGAATCAGCCCCAGCATTTT
CASSILVSGGNQPQHF
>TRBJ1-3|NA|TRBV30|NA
TGTGCCTGGAGTGTCATCTCTGGAAACACCATATATTTT
CAWSVISGNTIYF
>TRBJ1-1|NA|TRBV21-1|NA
TGTGCCAGCAGCAAAGATTGGGTACCCACCGGGAACACTGAAGCTTTCTTT
CASSKDWVPTGNTEAFF
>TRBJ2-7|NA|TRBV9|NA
TGTGCCAGCAGCGTAGGTGAGAGGGGCGAGCAGTACTTC
CASSVGERGEQYF
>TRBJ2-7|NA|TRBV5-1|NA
TGCGCCAGCAGCTTGGTGGGGGGTCGGTCCTCCTACGAGCAGTACTTC
CASSLVGGRSSYEQYF
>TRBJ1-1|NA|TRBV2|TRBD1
TGTGCCAGCAGACCAAGACAGGGGCTTAACAACGAAGCTTTCTTT
CASRPRQGLNNEAFF
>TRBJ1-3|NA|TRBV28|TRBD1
TGTGCCAGCAGCCCGCCTAGGACAGGGGGAGACACCATATATTTT
CASSPPRTGGDTIYF
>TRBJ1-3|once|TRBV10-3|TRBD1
TGTGCCATCAGTGGCCAGACAGGGCTTGGAAACACCATATATTTT
CAISGQTGLGNTIYF
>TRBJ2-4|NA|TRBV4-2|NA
TGTGCCAGCAGCCAAGACAGGGTAAGGGCCAAAAACATTCAGTACTTC
CASSQDRVRAKNIQYF
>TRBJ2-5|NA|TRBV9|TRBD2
TGTGCCAGCAGCAAGGGACTAGCGGGAGGCGAGACCCAGTACTTC
CASSKGLAGGETQYF
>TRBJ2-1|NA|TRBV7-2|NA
TGTGCCAGCAGCTTGACAGGTAGTGGAGGAAGGTCCTACAATGAGCAGTTCTTC
CASSLTGSGGRSYNEQFF
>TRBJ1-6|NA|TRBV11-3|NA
TGTGCCAGCAGCACCCGGGACACCGGGTGGGGCAGTTCACCCCTCCACTTT
CASSTRDTGWGSSPLHF
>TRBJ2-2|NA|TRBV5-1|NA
TGCGCCAGCAGCTTCGAGGGAGAGACCACCGGGGAGCTGTTTTTT
CASSFEGETTGELFF
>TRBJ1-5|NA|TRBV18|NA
TGTGCCAGCTCGACCAACAGGGGCAATCAGCCCCAGCATTTT
CASSTNRGNQPQHF
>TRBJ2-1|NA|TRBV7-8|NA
TGTGCCAGCAGCCTTGGGACGGCGCACAATGAGCAGTTCTTC
CASSLGTAHNEQFF
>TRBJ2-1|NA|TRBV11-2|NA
TGTGCCAGCAGCTTCCGTACTAGCTCCTACAATGAGCAGTTCTTC
CASSFRTSSYNEQFF
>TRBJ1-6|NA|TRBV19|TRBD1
TGTGCCAGTAGCAAGACAGGGAGAGTTTCACCCCTCCACTTT
CASSKTGRVSPLHF
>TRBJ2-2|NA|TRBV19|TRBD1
TGTGCCAGTAGTATAGAGTGGCAGGGGGTCAACACCGGGGAGCTGTTTTTT
CASSIEWQGVNTGELFF
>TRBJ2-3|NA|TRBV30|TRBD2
TGTGCCTGGAGTCGGAGCGGGGAGACCAAAGATACGCAGTATTTT
CAWSRSGETKDTQYF
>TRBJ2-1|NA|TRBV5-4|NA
TGTGCCAGCAGCTTGGTTCGGGGAGATGAGCAGTTCTTC
CASSLVRGDEQFF
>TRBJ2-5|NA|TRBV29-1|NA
TGCAGCGTTGCCGGGACCGTAATGGAGACCCAGTACTTC
CSVAGTVMETQYF
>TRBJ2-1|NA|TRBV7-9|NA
TGTGCCAGCAGCTCAAGTGCCGGGAAGAATGAGCAGTTCTTC
CASSSSAGKNEQFF
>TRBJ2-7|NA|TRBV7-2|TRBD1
TGTGCCAGCAGCATAGGGACAGGGGGGCTTTACGAGCAGTACTTC
CASSIGTGGLYEQYF
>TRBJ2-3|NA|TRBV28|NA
TGTGCCAGCAGTCCTCATGTCACAAATACGCAGTATTTT
CASSPHVTNTQYF
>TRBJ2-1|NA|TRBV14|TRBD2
TGTGCCAGCAGCCAAGACCTGACTAGCGTCGAGCAGTTCTTC
CASSQDLTSVEQFF
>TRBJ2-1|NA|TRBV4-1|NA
TGCGCCAGCAGCCCACCCCTCTGGACCCAAGGGGTCGATGAGCAGTTCTTC
CASSPPLWTQGVDEQFF
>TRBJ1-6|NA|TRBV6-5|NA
TGTGCCAGCAGTGACTCAGGGTGGGATTCACCCCTCCACTTT
CASSDSGWDSPLHF
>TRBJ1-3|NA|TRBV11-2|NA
TGTGCCAGCAGCTTAAGGGCCACAGGCGTGTCTGGAAACACCATATATTTT
CASSLRATGVSGNTIYF
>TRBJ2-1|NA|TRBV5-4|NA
TGTGCCAGCACCAAATACCTGAGCAGGGGATACAATGAGCAGTTCTTC
CASTKYLSRGYNEQFF
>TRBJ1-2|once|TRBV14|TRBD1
TGTGCCAGCAGCCGAATAACAGGGGGTGATGGCTACACCTTC
CASSRITGGDGYTF
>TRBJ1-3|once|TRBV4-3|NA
TGCGCCAGCAGCCAGCTAGGGGTATCTGGAAACACCATATATTTT
CASSQLGVSGNTIYF
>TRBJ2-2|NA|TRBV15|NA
TGTGCCACCAGCAGAGATTGGCAGTGGTTCAATAACACCGGGGAGCTGTTTTTT
CATSRDWQWFNNTGELFF
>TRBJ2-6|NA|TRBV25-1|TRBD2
TGTGCCAGCAGTAGCCTAGCGGGAGGGTGGGCCAACGTCCTGACTTTC
CASSSLAGGWANVLTF
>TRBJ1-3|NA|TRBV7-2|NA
TGTGCCAGCAGCCTTCGGACCTTACTAGGAAACACCATATATTTT
CASSLRTLLGNTIYF
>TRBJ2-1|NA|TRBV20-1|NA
TGCAGTGCTAGTGGGTGGGAGGTGGCCTACAATGAGCAGTTCTTC
CSASGWEVAYNEQFF